The clone carrying this TCR beta chain appeared a single time. Its antigen is undetermined. The data belong to a study of blood T cells in healthy people across ages. This CDR3 region has 15 residues. Germline loops: CDR1 MNHNS, CDR2 SASEGT. Trimming removed 6 bases from V and 13 bases from J; junction bases left unmatched: 17. Alongside a J-beta primer mix, a sample-barcoded 5' primer served in a second PCR lasting roughly 6 to 11 cycles. In TCRdb, the 5' RACE reads were re-called with MiXCR into one record per CDR3 protein. The profile shows fewer than 750,000 distinct CDR3 sequences, 40% to 50% of them singletons. Study outcomes and limitations: Diversity estimates from one million T cells were considered underestimates. Unsorted PBMCs ruled out conclusive naive versus antigen-experienced comparison.

The J gene is TRBJ2-4, the V gene TRBV6-1; 8 nucleotides match TRBD1. The material sequenced was blood. This receptor was obtained from a man older than 75 in good health. The CDR3 is CASSMRSGQGYGQYF. The CDR3, as DNA: TGTGCCAGCAGCATGAGATCCGGACAGGGCTACGGGCAGTACTTC.